This T cell receptor (beta chain) emerged from a study of CD8+ T cells in alopecia areata. About the study: Recipients were approximately 7-11-week-old female C3H/HeJ mice grafted with skin from approximately 6-13-month-old C3H/HeJ donors with spontaneous alopecia.

Study observations and caveats: Relative to mice, TCR sharing across patients was less clear, a difference possibly HLA-related.

A sort of pooled cutaneous lymph node cells used CD4, CD8alpha, NKG2D, NKG2ACE and other stains. CDR3 size: 11 residues. Germline V gene data show CDR1 as FNHDT and CDR2 as SITEND (reference sequence). Extracted RNA was reverse transcribed, and the resulting cDNA served as sequencing template. The data were produced by immunoSEQ multiplex PCR, yet TCRdb's version contains in-frame clones alone and is incomplete. This table holds roughly 5,800 clones with no singletons; the top ten claim 32%. As to this clone: Its antigen is still unknown. The germline and genes are mouse ones. The read gets to within 4 residues of the CDR3 end, and the germline J gene fills in the rest.

The rearrangement joins TRBV19 to TRBJ1-2, with 7 bases identical to TRBD1. The sequenced sample consisted of CD8+ T cells sorted from a lymph node. The sequence derives from a C3H/HeJ mouse with alopecia areata. As its MHC haplotype, the strain has H2-k. Partial CDR3 DNA: TGTGCCAGCAGTACAGGGGGC. Residues: CASSTGG. The complete CDR3 protein is CASSTGGDYTF.